Sequencing of this T cell receptor (beta chain) was carried out in a study of shared clonotypes between healthy human individuals. Study-level points and caveats: Sequencing depth was expected to affect clonotype sharing among donors. Sorted-subset sequencing was shown by rarefaction to be incomplete despite large depth.

Notes on this clone: What it recognizes is unknown.

Clones were read by immunoSEQ multiplex PCR, and TCRdb kept only the in-frame ones, dropping some. The sample shows some 700,000 clones, 90% of them seen only once. Germline-derived CDR1 and CDR2 are SGHTA and FQGNSA. V gave up 2 bases and J gave up 0 bases; unmatched junction bases: 6. The CDR3 length is 17 residues. Each of the donors was a healthy adult who was HIV-negative and had not had a recent acute infection or vaccination. V is TRBV7-2 and J is TRBJ2-7; 11 nucleotides agree with TRBD2. The sequenced material came from memory CD8+ T cells from PBMCs. Specified subset: CD45RO+ cells pooled with CCR7-negative TemRA cells. The clonotype was recovered from a man younger than 35 in good health. Some clones in this sample may be carry-over from other donors' samples. CDR3 in amino acids: CASSLRLAGPSSYEQYF. The CDR3 DNA is TGTGCCAGCAGCTTAAGACTAGCGGGACCATCCTCCTACGAGCAGTACTTC.